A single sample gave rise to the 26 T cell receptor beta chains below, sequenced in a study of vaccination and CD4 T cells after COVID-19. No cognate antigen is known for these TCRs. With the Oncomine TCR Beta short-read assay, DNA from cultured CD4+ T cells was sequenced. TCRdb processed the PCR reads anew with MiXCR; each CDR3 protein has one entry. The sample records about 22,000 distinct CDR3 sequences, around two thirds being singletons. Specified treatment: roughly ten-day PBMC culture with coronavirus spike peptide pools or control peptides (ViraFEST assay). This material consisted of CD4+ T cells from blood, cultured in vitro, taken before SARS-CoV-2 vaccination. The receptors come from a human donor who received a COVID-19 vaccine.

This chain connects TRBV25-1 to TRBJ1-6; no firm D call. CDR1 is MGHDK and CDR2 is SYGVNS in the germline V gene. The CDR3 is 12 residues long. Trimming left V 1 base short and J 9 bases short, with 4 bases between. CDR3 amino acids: CASSEWGSPLHF. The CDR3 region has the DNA TGTGCCAGCAGTGAATGGGGTTCACCCCTCCACTTT. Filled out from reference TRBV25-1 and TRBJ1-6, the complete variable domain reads EADIYQTPRYLVIGTGKKITLECSQTMGHDKMYWYQQDPGMELHLIHYSYGVNSTEKGDLSSESTVSRIRTEHFPLTLESARPSHTSQYLCASSEWGSPLHFGNGTRLTVT.

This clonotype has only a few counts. As DNA, the CDR3 is TGTGCCAGCATTGACACCGAACCGGAGGAGACCCAGTACTTC. Residues: CASIDTEPEETQYF. The chain couples TRBV6-2 or TRBV6-3 to TRBJ2-5; no definite D call. Looked up from germline, CDR1 is MNHEY and CDR2 is SVGEGT. CDR3 length: 14 amino acids. V lost 7 bases and J 5 bases, leaving 17 bases between the germline ends.

This chain's CDR3 is CASSQAGLGEAFF. CDR3 in DNA: TGTGCCAGCAGCCAAGCAGGACTCGGTGAAGCTTTCTTT. J is TRBJ1-1 and V is TRBV14; D is undetermined. This CDR3 comprises 13 residues. Germline V lookup: CDR1 SGHDN, CDR2 FVKESK. V lost 1 base and J lost 7, with 10 bases in between.

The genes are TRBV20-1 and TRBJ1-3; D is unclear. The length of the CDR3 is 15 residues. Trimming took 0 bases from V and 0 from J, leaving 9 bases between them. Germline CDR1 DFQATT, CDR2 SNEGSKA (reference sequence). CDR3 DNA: TGCAGTGCTAGAGAGGGGATCGGCTCTGGAAACACCATATATTTT. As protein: CSAREGIGSGNTIYF.

The CDR3: CASSGRPIQETQYF. CDR3 in DNA: TGTGCCAGCAGTGGGCGGCCGATCCAAGAGACCCAGTACTTC. This sequence joins TRBV6-1 and TRBJ2-5; D ambiguous. The CDR3 has 14 amino acids. The V and J ends lost 4 bases and 1 base respectively, with 10 bases between them. Germline V gene lookup returns CDR1 MNHNS and CDR2 SASEGT.

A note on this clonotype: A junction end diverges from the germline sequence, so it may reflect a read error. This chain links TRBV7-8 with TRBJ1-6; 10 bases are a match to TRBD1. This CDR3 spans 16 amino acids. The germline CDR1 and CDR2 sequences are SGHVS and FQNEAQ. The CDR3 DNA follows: TGTGCCAGCAGTTTTATTCTGGGACAGGGGAATTCACCCCCCCACTTT. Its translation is CASSFILGQGNSPPHF. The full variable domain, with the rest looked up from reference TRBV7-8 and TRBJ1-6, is GAGVSQSPRYKVAKRGQDVALRCDPISGHVSLFWYQQALGQGPEFLTYFQNEAQLDKSGLPSDRFFAERPEGSVSTLKIQRTQQEDSAVYLCASSFILGQGNSPPHFGNGTRLTVT.

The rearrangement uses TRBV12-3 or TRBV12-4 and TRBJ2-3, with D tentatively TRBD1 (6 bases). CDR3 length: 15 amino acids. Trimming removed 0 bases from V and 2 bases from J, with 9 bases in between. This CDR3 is CASSLAGGATDTQYF. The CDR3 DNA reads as TGTGCCAGCAGTTTAGCAGGGGGAGCCACAGATACGCAGTATTTT.

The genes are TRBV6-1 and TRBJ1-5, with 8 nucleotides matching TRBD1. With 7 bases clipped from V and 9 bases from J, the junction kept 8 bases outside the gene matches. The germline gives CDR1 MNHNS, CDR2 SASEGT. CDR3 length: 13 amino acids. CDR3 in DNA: TGTGCCAGCACGATGGACAGGGAGACGCCCCAGCATTTT. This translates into CASTMDRETPQHF.

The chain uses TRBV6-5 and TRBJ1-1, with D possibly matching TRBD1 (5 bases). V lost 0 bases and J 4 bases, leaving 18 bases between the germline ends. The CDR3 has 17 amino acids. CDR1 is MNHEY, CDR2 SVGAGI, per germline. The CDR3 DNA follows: TGTGCCAGCAGTTACTCCCCCCACGGGACTGCCGGCACTGAAGCTTTCTTT. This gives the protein CASSYSPHGTAGTEAFF.

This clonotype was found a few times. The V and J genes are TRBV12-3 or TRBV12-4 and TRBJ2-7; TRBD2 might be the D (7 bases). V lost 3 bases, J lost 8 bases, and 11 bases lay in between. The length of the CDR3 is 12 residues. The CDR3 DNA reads TGTGCCAGCAGTTTTCGGGGGGCGAAGCAGTACTTC. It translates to CASSFRGAKQYF.

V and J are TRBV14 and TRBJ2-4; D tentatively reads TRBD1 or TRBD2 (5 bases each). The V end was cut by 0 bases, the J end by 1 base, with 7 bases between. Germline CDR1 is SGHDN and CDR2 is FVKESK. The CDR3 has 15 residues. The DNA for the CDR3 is TGTGCCAGCAGCCAAGATTGGGGGGCCAAAAACATTCAGTACTTC. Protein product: CASSQDWGAKNIQYF. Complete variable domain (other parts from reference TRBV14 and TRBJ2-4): EAGVTQFPSHSVIEKGQTVTLRCDPISGHDNLYWYRRVMGKEIKFLLHFVKESKQDESGMPNNRFLAERTGGTYSTLKVQPAELEDSGVYFCASSQDWGAKNIQYFGAGTRLSVL.

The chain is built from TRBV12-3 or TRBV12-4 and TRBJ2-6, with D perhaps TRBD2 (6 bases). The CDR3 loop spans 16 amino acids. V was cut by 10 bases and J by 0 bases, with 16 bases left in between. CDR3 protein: CANTARENSGANVLTF. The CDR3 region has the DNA TGTGCCAACACGGCCCGGGAGAACTCTGGGGCCAACGTCCTGACTTTC.

CDR3 protein: CSASYSTQETQYF. In DNA, the CDR3 is TGCAGTGCTAGTTACTCCACGCAAGAGACCCAGTACTTC. The gene calls are TRBV20-1 and TRBJ2-5; no clear D gene. The CDR3 has 13 amino acids. Trimming removed 3 bases at V and 2 bases at J, with 10 bases between. The germline V gene has CDR1 DFQATT and CDR2 SNEGSKA (reference sequence).

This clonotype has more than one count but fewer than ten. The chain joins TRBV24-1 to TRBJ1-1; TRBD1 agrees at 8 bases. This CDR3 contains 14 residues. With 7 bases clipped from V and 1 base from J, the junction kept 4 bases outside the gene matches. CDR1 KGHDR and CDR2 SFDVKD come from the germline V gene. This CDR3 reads CATRTGDPNTEAFF. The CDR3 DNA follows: TGTGCCACCAGGACAGGGGACCCGAACACTGAAGCTTTCTTT.

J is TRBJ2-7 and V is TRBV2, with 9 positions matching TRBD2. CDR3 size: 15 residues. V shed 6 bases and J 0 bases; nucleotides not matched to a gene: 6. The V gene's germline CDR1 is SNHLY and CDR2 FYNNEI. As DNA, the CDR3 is TGTGCCAGCAGACGACTAGCGGCTAGCTCCTACGAGCAGTACTTC. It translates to CASRRLAASSYEQYF.

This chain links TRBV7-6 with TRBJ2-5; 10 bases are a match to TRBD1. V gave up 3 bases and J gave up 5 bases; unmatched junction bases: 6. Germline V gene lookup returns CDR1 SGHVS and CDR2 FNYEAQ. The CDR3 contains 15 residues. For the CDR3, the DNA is TGTGCCAGCAGCTTCGGACAGGGGGTTAGGGAGACCCAGTACTTC. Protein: CASSFGQGVRETQYF.

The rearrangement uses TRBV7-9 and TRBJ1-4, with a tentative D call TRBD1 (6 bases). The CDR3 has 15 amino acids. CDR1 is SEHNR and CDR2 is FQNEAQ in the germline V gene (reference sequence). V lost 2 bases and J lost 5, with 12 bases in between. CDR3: CASSLLGGPNEKLFF. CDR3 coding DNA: TGTGCCAGCAGCTTATTGGGGGGGCCGAATGAAAAACTGTTTTTT.

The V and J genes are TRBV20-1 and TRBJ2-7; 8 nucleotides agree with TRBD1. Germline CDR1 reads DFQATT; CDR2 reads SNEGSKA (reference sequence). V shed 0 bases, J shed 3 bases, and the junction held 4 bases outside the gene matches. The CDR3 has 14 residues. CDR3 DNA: TGCAGTGCTAGAGATGGTGGGACAGGCTACGAGCAGTACTTC. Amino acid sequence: CSARDGGTGYEQYF.

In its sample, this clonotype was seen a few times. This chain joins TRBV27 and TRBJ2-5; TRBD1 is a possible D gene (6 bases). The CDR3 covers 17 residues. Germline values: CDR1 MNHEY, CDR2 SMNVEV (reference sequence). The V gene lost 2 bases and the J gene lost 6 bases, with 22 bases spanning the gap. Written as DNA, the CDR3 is TGTGCCAGCAGTTTAGGGGGCCGGGACACAGGGTTAAAGACCCAGTACTTC. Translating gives CASSLGGRDTGLKTQYF.

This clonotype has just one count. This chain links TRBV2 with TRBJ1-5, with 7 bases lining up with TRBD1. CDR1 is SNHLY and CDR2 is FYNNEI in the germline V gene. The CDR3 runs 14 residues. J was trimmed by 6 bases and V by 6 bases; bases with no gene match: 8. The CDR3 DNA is TGTGCCAGCAGACCCGACAGGGTAGGTCAGCCCCAGCATTTT. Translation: CASRPDRVGQPQHF.

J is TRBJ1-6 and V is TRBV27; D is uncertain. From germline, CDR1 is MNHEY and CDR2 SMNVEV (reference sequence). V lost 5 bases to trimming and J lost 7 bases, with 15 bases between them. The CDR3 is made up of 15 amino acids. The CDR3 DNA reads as TGTGCCAGCAGTGCCTCGGACGGTCGGAATTCACCCCTCCACTTT. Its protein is CASSASDGRNSPLHF.

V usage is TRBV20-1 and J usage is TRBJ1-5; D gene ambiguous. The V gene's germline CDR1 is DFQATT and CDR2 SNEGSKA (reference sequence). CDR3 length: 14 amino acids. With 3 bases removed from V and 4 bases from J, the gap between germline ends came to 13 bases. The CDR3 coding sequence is TGCAGTGCTAGCGTTAATCAAGGGAATCAGCCCCAGCATTTT. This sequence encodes CSASVNQGNQPQHF.

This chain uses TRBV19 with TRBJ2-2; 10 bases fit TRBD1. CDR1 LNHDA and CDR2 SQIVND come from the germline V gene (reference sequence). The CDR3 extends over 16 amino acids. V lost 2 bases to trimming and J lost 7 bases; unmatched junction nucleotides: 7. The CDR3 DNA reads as TGTGCCAGTAGTATACCCGACAGGGGGCTAGGCGGGGAGCTGTTTTTT. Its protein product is CASSIPDRGLGGELFF.

The CDR3 coding sequence is TGCAGTGCTAGAGAGCCGGGACAGGGTACGGATACGCAGTATTTT. Its protein is CSAREPGQGTDTQYF. The chain has TRBV20-1 and TRBJ2-3; TRBD1 agrees at 9 bases. The CDR3 sequence is 15 residues long. CDR1 is DFQATT and CDR2 is SNEGSKA in the germline V gene (reference sequence). With 0 bases clipped from V and 6 bases from J, the junction kept 7 bases outside the gene matches.

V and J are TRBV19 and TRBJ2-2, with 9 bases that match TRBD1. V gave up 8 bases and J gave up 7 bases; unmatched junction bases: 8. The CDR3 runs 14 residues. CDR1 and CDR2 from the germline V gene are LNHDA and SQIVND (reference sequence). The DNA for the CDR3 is TGTGCCAGTTCTACAGGGGGCATCGGCGGGGAGCTGTTTTTT. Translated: CASSTGGIGGELFF.

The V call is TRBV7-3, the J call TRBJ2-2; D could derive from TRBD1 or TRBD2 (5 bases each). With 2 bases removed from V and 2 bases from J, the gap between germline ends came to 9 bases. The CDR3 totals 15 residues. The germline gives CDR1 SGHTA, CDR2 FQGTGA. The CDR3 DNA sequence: TGTGCCAGCAGCTTATCGGGGCCTAACACCGGGGAGCTGTTTTTT. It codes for CASSLSGPNTGELFF.